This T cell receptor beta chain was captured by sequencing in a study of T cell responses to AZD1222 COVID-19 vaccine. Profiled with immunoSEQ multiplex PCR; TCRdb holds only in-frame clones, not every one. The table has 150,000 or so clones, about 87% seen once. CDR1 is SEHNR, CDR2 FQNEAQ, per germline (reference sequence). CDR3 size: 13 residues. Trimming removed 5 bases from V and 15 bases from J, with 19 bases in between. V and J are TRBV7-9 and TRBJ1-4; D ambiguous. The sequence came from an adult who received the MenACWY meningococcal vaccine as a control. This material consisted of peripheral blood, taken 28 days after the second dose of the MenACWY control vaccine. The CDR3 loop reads CASSPRTGRGLFF. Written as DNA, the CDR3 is TGTGCCAGCAGCCCTAGGACTGGGCGAGGGTTGTTTTTT.